A selection of T cell receptor beta chains follows, all from one sample in a study of blood T cells in healthy people across ages. MiXCR was run by TCRdb on the 5' RACE reads, yielding one entry per CDR3 protein. The sample lists 2 million or so distinct CDR3 sequences; 40% to 55% were seen once. The sample consisted of blood. The source of these receptors is a woman in her thirties or forties in good health. CDR3s include the opening cysteine and the closing phenylalanine or tryptophan. The D gene is left open where the match is weak. The size entry is marked missing in some rows and otherwise reads once, few, many or a size class.

size,V,J,D,CDR3
-,TRBV6-2/TRBV6-3,TRBJ1-2,TRBD1,CASSYSIYGQGAYYGYTF
-,TRBV6-6,TRBJ2-7,-,CASSYSGGRVPYEQYF
many,TRBV29-1,TRBJ2-7,-,CSVEGTFTNEQYF
-,TRBV20-1,TRBJ2-7,TRBD1,CSASDRQGFSYEQYF
few,TRBV12-3/TRBV12-4,TRBJ2-3,TRBD1,CASRSRGLGTDTQYF
-,TRBV28,TRBJ2-7,TRBD1,CASSSDFKPTTGDEQYF
once,TRBV20-1,TRBJ1-2,-,CSARGNTGTEIFYGYTF
-,TRBV28,TRBJ2-1,TRBD2,CASSLWGAGGTYNEQFF
once,TRBV3-1,TRBJ1-2,-,CASSQEGNYYGYTF
-,TRBV5-1,TRBJ2-5,TRBD1,CASSSSGQGVRETQYF
-,TRBV6-1,TRBJ1-1,-,CASTTTLNTEAFF